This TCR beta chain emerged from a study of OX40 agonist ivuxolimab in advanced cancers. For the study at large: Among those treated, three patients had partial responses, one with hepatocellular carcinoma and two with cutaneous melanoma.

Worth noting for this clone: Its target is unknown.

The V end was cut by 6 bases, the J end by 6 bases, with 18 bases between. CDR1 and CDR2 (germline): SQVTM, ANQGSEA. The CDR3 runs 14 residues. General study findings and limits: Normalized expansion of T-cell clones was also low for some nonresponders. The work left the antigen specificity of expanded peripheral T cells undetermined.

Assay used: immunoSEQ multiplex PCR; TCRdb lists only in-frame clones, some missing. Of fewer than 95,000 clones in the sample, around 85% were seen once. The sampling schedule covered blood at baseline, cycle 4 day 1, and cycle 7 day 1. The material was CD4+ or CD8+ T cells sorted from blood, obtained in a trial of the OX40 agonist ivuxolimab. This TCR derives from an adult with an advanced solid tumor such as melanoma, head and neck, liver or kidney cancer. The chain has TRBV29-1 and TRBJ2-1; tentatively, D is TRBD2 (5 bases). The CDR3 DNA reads TGCAGCGTGGATGTGGGAGAGACCATCAATGAGCAGTTCTTC. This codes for CSVDVGETINEQFF.